The next 24 T cell receptor beta chains were all read from a single sample in a study of shared clonotypes between healthy human individuals. Produced via immunoSEQ multiplex PCR; TCRdb's table is partial and in-frame only. The top ten hold roughly 0.9% of the sample, which has over 950,000 clones, about 80% seen once. The sequenced material came from memory CD4+ T cells from PBMCs. Noted subset: CD45RA-negative fraction. These receptors originate from a young man in good health. Some clones in this sample may be carry-over from other donors' samples.

As DNA, the CDR3 is TGTGCCAGCAGCCGCTTTGGGGGGAACACTGAAGCTTTCTTT. This gives the protein CASSRFGGNTEAFF. This chain connects TRBV7-8 to TRBJ1-1; D may be TRBD1 (5 bases). The CDR3 covers 14 residues. V dropped 5 bases and J dropped 1 base, with 11 bases sitting between them. CDR1 and CDR2 from the germline V gene are SGHVS and FQNEAQ.

The chain is built from TRBV7-8 and TRBJ2-2, with 7 bases fitting TRBD2. CDR3 length: 15 residues. Germline CDR1 reads SGHVS; CDR2 reads FQNEAQ. The junction had 3 bases not matched to a gene; V was cut back by 3 bases and J by 2 bases. CDR3 loop: CASSLGLPNTGELFF. CDR3 sequence (DNA): TGTGCCAGCAGCTTGGGACTACCTAACACCGGGGAGCTGTTTTTT.

This clone came up once. Distinct nucleotide sequences in the sample also encode this CDR3. This chain uses TRBV7-2 with TRBJ2-5; D is perhaps TRBD2 (5 bases). This CDR3 is built from 13 residues. The V end lost 1 base, the J end lost 5 bases, and 8 bases lay between the germline ends. Germline loops: CDR1 SGHTA, CDR2 FQGNSA. The CDR3 nucleotides read TGTGCCAGCAGCTTAGTGAGGGAGGAGACCCAGTACTTC. Translated, it gives CASSLVREETQYF.

The CDR3 spells CASSFVGPNTEAFF. The DNA for the CDR3 is TGTGCCAGCAGCTTTGTAGGCCCTAACACTGAAGCTTTCTTT. The J gene is TRBJ1-1, the V gene TRBV5-6; D remains unclear. Germline CDR1 SGHDT, CDR2 YYEEEE. This CDR3 has 14 residues. V was cut by 2 bases and J by 2 bases, with 10 bases left in between.

This clone was observed at least ten times. The chain uses TRBV19 and TRBJ2-2; 11 bases are shared with TRBD1. The CDR3 spans 15 residues. Germline V gene sequence: CDR1 LNHDA, CDR2 SQIVND (reference sequence). V lost 6 bases, J lost 5 bases, and 5 bases stayed unmatched. This CDR3 reads CASSSRDRGTGELFF. In nucleotides, the CDR3 is TGTGCCAGTAGCAGCCGGGACAGGGGGACCGGGGAGCTGTTTTTT.

The sample holds a few counts of this clone. The rearrangement links TRBV6-6 to TRBJ1-2, with D uncertain. The CDR3 runs to 13 residues. Germline values: CDR1 MNHNY, CDR2 SVGAGI (reference sequence). Trimming cost V 2 bases and J 3 bases, with 7 bases left between them. CDR3 DNA sequence: TGTGCCAGCAGTTACGGGGAGGACTATGGCTACACCTTC. It translates to CASSYGEDYGYTF.

CDR3 in amino acids: CASTLGGAFDEQFF. The CDR3 nucleotides read TGTGCCAGCACCCTAGGGGGGGCGTTCGATGAGCAGTTCTTC. The chain couples TRBV7-2 to TRBJ2-1; the D gene is possibly TRBD2 (7 bases). There are 14 residues in the CDR3. Trimming removed 7 bases at V and 8 bases at J, with 18 bases between. Germline V lookup: CDR1 SGHTA, CDR2 FQGNSA.

The chain employs TRBV5-6 and TRBJ2-3; D not resolved. Per the germline V gene, CDR1 is SGHDT and CDR2 is YYEEEE. The CDR3 is 15 amino acids. The V end lost 4 bases, the J end lost 7 bases, and 19 bases lay between the germline ends. CDR3 protein: CASSPSGRYVNTQYF. CDR3 DNA: TGTGCCAGCAGCCCTTCTGGACGGTACGTTAATACGCAGTATTTT.

This clone was counted at least ten times. This sample also contains other DNA sequences that code for the same CDR3. V gene TRBV5-1 combines with J gene TRBJ1-1; possible D gene TRBD1, 5 bases. This CDR3 spans 14 amino acids. V gave up 0 bases and J gave up 1 base, with 7 bases separating them. Per the germline V gene, CDR1 is SGHRS and CDR2 is YFSETQ. The CDR3 is CASSLVTGNTEAFF. CDR3 nucleotides: TGCGCCAGCAGCTTGGTAACAGGGAACACTGAAGCTTTCTTT.

In its sample, this clone was seen once. The chain joins TRBV7-2 to TRBJ1-4; no clear D gene. The V end was cut by 3 bases, the J end by 0 bases, with 5 bases between. The CDR3 is 14 residues long. Germline V CDR1 and CDR2: SGHTA, FQGNSA. CDR3 bases: TGTGCCAGCAGCTTGGCCCCAACTAATGAAAAACTGTTTTTT. It is translated as CASSLAPTNEKLFF.

The J gene is TRBJ2-7, the V gene TRBV6-1; tentatively, D is TRBD1 (5 bases). This CDR3 comprises 11 residues. Between the trimmed V and J ends, which lost 6 bases and 4 bases, there was a span of 7 bases. The V gene's germline CDR1 is MNHNS and CDR2 SASEGT. In DNA form, the CDR3 reads TGTGCCAGCAGGCAGGGTTACGAGCAGTACTTC. Protein product: CASRQGYEQYF.

Here the CDR3 DNA reads TGTGCCAGCAGCTCCGACAGTTCTGAAGCTTTCTTT. Residues: CASSSDSSEAFF. This chain connects TRBV13 to TRBJ1-1; a weak D match, TRBD1 (5 bases). V lost 4 bases and J 6 bases, leaving 9 bases between the germline ends. Per the germline V gene, CDR1 is PRHDT and CDR2 is FYEKMQ (reference sequence). The CDR3 is 12 amino acids.

This clone has only a few counts. This rearrangement joins TRBV28 to TRBJ1-2; tentative D call: TRBD1 (5 bases). CDR3 length equals 14 residues. Germline V gene data show CDR1 as MDHEN and CDR2 as SYDVKM. V lost 2 bases, J lost 2 bases, and 9 bases lay in between. This CDR3 is CASSLGALNYGYTF. The CDR3 bases are TGTGCCAGCAGTTTAGGGGCATTAAACTATGGCTACACCTTC.

This chain connects TRBV30 to TRBJ2-1, with 13 nucleotides matching TRBD2. The length of the CDR3 is 15 residues. With V trimmed by 1 base and J by 9 bases, 6 bases remained unmatched. The germline gives CDR1 GTSNPN, CDR2 SVGIG (reference sequence). In nucleotides, the CDR3 is TGTGCCTGGAGTGCGCGGACTAGCGGGAGTGTTGAGCAGTTCTTC. It translates to CAWSARTSGSVEQFF.

The chain uses TRBV5-1 and TRBJ1-6; D not certain. Trimming removed 2 bases from V and 5 bases from J, with 14 bases in between. There are 16 residues in the CDR3. Per the germline V gene, CDR1 is SGHRS and CDR2 is YFSETQ. This CDR3 reads CASSLSEANDNSPLHF. CDR3 DNA: TGCGCCAGCAGCTTATCAGAAGCTAATGATAATTCACCCCTCCACTTT.

This chain connects TRBV27 to TRBJ2-5; either TRBD1 or TRBD2 may fit D (6 bases each). CDR1 and CDR2 from the germline V gene are MNHEY and SMNVEV (reference sequence). V lost 0 bases and J lost 4, with 9 bases in between. There are 14 residues in the CDR3. CDR3 region: CASSLSRGAETQYF. CDR3 sequence (DNA): TGTGCCAGCAGTTTATCGAGGGGGGCAGAGACCCAGTACTTC.

This clone was observed a single time. The V and J genes are TRBV5-4 and TRBJ2-1; perhaps TRBD2 as D (5 bases). Trimming cost V 4 bases and J 3 bases, with 5 bases left between them. This CDR3 has 12 residues. Germline CDR1 reads SGHNT; CDR2 reads YYREEE (reference sequence). The CDR3 coding sequence is TGTGCCAGCAGCCGGGACTACAATGAGCAGTTCTTC. Protein product: CASSRDYNEQFF.

With regard to this clone: At one end the junction does not follow the germline gene, possibly because of a read error. The chain links TRBV11-2 to TRBJ2-7, with D uncertain. This CDR3 spans 17 amino acids. CDR1 is SGHAT and CDR2 is FQNNGV in the germline V gene. The CDR3 DNA follows: TGTGCCAGCAGCGCGAATCGCCTACCGGGCCAAACCTACGAACAGTACTTC. It yields the protein CASSANRLPGQTYEQYF.

This rearrangement joins TRBV6-1 to TRBJ2-3; TRBD2 agrees at 9 bases. The trim removed 6 bases at V and 5 bases at J, leaving 6 bases unmatched. Germline V gene sequence: CDR1 MNHNS, CDR2 SASEGT. This CDR3 region has 14 residues. The CDR3 DNA reads as TGTGCCAGCAGAATAGCGGGAGTGAAAGATACGCAGTATTTT. This translates into CASRIAGVKDTQYF.

The CDR3 region is CASSTLGNTEAFF. The CDR3 DNA sequence: TGTGCCAGTAGTACCTTGGGGAACACTGAAGCTTTCTTT. The chain couples TRBV19 to TRBJ1-1, with D uncertain. V was shortened by 4 bases and J by 1 base, with 7 bases between the two germline ends. Germline CDR1 reads LNHDA; CDR2 reads SQIVND (reference sequence). The CDR3 length is 13 residues.

V usage is TRBV27 and J usage is TRBJ2-2, with D possibly being TRBD1 or TRBD2 (7 bases each). The CDR3 is 18 amino acids. CDR1 is MNHEY and CDR2 is SMNVEV in the germline V gene (reference sequence). Trimming took 2 bases from V and 4 from J, leaving 20 bases between them. CDR3 DNA: TGTGCCAGCAGTTTAAGGGGGCTTGGGAGGGCGGTCACCGGGGAGCTGTTTTTT. This gives the protein CASSLRGLGRAVTGELFF.

The chain recombines TRBV7-9 with TRBJ2-7, with D possibly matching TRBD1 (6 bases). The germline V gene has CDR1 SEHNR and CDR2 FQNEAQ (reference sequence). This CDR3 comprises 14 residues. The ends were cut back, 5 bases at V and 7 bases at J, with 18 bases in the middle. CDR3 bases: TGTGCCAGCAGCCGGACACAGGGTTTTTTGGAGCAGTACTTC. Amino acid sequence: CASSRTQGFLEQYF.

The chain couples TRBV7-3 to TRBJ2-1; 9 bases align to TRBD2. Trimming took 6 bases from V and 0 from J; bases not matched to a gene: 3. The CDR3 has 15 amino acids. Looked up from germline, CDR1 is SGHTA and CDR2 is FQGTGA. The CDR3 region has the DNA TGTGCCAGCAGTAATAGCGGGAGCTCCTACAATGAGCAGTTCTTC. Translated, it gives CASSNSGSSYNEQFF.

J is TRBJ1-1 and V is TRBV28; D possibly corresponds to TRBD1 (5 bases). Between the trimmed V and J ends, which lost 4 bases and 1 base, there was a span of 10 bases. Germline values: CDR1 MDHEN, CDR2 SYDVKM. The CDR3 sequence is 14 residues long. The CDR3 nucleotides are TGTGCCAGCAGTTCCTACGGACAGAACACTGAAGCTTTCTTT. Translated, it gives CASSSYGQNTEAFF.